These T cell receptor beta chains were read from a single sample in a study of blood T cell repertoires in COVID-19. The table came from immunoSEQ multiplex PCR; TCRdb's copy has only in-frame clones and leaves some out. This table holds around 100,000 clones, approximately 90% found once. The sequenced sample was peripheral blood. The receptor source for this set is a human donor with active COVID-19. The donor label of this sample is uncertain. Both conserved end residues are part of each CDR3. Each record gives: V gene, J gene, D gene, clone size, CDR3 protein, CDR3 DNA. The D gene is left open where the match is weak. Clone size is stated in some rows and not others, as once, few, many or a class when expanded.

>TRBV2|TRBJ2-5|NA|NA
CASSLTVKETQYF
TGTGCCAGCAGCCTTACAGTTAAGGAGACCCAGTACTTC
>TRBV11-2|TRBJ2-2|NA|NA
CASSLERDTGELFF
TGTGCCAGCAGCTTAGAAAGAGACACCGGGGAGCTGTTTTTT
>TRBV5-1|TRBJ1-2|NA|NA
CASSFTDGGYTF
TGCGCCAGCAGCTTTACAGATGGCGGCTACACCTTC
>TRBV5-4|TRBJ2-3|TRBD2|few
CASSSGGQPDTQYF
TGTGCCAGCAGCTCGGGGGGGCAGCCCGATACGCAGTATTTT
>TRBV3-1/TRBV3-2|TRBJ1-2|NA|NA
CASSQARNYGYTF
TGTGCCAGCAGCCAAGCACGGAACTATGGCTACACCTTC
>TRBV9|TRBJ2-7|TRBD2|once
CASSVGSSGGAYEQYF
TGTGCCAGCAGCGTAGGATCTAGCGGGGGAGCCTACGAGCAGTACTTC
>TRBV6-5|TRBJ1-2|NA|once
CASNYAGEHYGYTF
TGTGCCAGCAATTACGCGGGGGAACACTATGGCTACACCTTC
>TRBV27|TRBJ2-7|TRBD2|NA
CASSSLSGGLSYEQYF
TGTGCCAGCAGTTCCCTTAGCGGGGGGCTTTCCTACGAGCAGTACTTC
>TRBV19|TRBJ1-6|NA|NA
CASNTGDYSPLHF
TGTGCCAGTAATACAGGTGATTATTCACCCCTCCACTTT
>TRBV19|TRBJ1-1|TRBD1|NA
CASQPWDRGTEAFF
TGTGCCAGTCAACCTTGGGACAGGGGAACTGAAGCTTTCTTT
>TRBV27|TRBJ2-7|NA|once
CASSPSISYEQYF
TGTGCCAGCAGTCCTAGTATCTCCTACGAGCAGTACTTC
>TRBV3-1/TRBV3-2|TRBJ2-3|TRBD2|NA
CASSLQAGESTDTQYF
TGTGCCAGCAGCCTACAAGCGGGGGAAAGCACAGATACGCAGTATTTT
>TRBV2|TRBJ2-3|TRBD2|few
CASSEAPSGGAYF
TGTGCCAGCAGTGAAGCGCCCAGCGGGGGGGCGTATTTT
>TRBV2|TRBJ2-5|NA|once
CASSEVRGFETQYF
TGTGCCAGCAGTGAAGTCAGGGGTTTTGAGACCCAGTACTTC
>TRBV6-4|TRBJ2-2|TRBD1|NA
CASSDSGTANTGELFF
TGTGCCAGCAGTGACTCGGGGACAGCGAACACCGGGGAGCTGTTTTTT
>TRBV5-4|TRBJ1-1|NA|NA
CASRGDLGSTEAFF
TGTGCCAGCAGGGGAGACCTGGGGAGCACTGAAGCTTTCTTT
>TRBV2|TRBJ1-4|NA|NA
CASSVRGDEKLFF
TGTGCCAGCAGTGTCCGGGGGGATGAAAAACTGTTTTTT
>TRBV7-8|TRBJ2-7|TRBD1|medium-sized
CASSLALGQGNEQYF
TGTGCCAGCAGCTTAGCGCTAGGACAGGGCAACGAGCAGTACTTC
>TRBV10-1|TRBJ1-1|TRBD1|NA
CASSPGGTGGFLHPEAFF
TGCGCCAGCAGCCCCGGCGGGACAGGGGGCTTCCTTCACCCTGAAGCTTTCTTT
>TRBV4-2|TRBJ1-1|TRBD1|NA
CASSQDRPGGYVDTEAFF
TGTGCCAGCAGCCAAGATCGGCCAGGGGGTTATGTGGACACTGAAGCTTTCTTT
>TRBV29-1|TRBJ1-2|NA|few
CSAPDSLGYGYTF
TGCAGCGCGCCGGACAGTCTAGGCTATGGCTACACCTTC
>TRBV11-2|TRBJ1-1|NA|NA
CASSKHQGITDTEAFF
TGTGCCAGCAGCAAGCACCAGGGTATTACGGACACTGAAGCTTTCTTT
>TRBV7-8|TRBJ2-3|NA|NA
CASSLGGQRGSTDTQYF
TGTGCCAGCAGCTTAGGGGGGCAGCGGGGAAGCACAGATACGCAGTATTTT
>TRBV2|TRBJ1-2|NA|NA
CASSEFRGDRGYTF
TGTGCCAGCAGTGAATTTCGGGGGGATCGAGGCTACACCTTC
>TRBV7-2|TRBJ2-5|NA|few
CASSYSRGQETQYF
TGTGCCAGCAGCTATTCCAGAGGGCAAGAGACCCAGTACTTC
>TRBV6-5|TRBJ1-1|TRBD1|NA
CASSTPTGGLTEAFF
TGTGCCAGCAGTACCCCGACAGGGGGCCTCACTGAAGCTTTCTTT